The present entry profiles one T cell receptor (beta chain) with its context. CDR1 is MDHEN, CDR2 SYDVKM, per germline. CDR3 length: 16 amino acids. Germline trimming cut 5 bases from V and 4 bases from J; bases unmatched to any gene: 10. Original analysis: Counts of nucleated cells, estimated from reference gene primer amplification, were obtained. Produced via immunoSEQ multiplex PCR; TCRdb's table is partial and in-frame only. V and J calls and clone size follow that table, whereas D and trimming were derived from the DNA. The sample includes about 130,000 clones, 88% of them seen just once. This record belongs to a study of blood T cell repertoires in COVID-19. Study-wide context: Whether acute or convalescent, the COVID-19 samples came from the United States, Italy and Spain. Sample material is recorded as cDNA or gDNA derived from T cells, B-cell-depleted T cells, or PBMCs.

The sequence was collected from a man aged 50 to 59 with acute or convalescent COVID-19. V gene TRBV28 combines with J gene TRBJ1-3, with 8 bases that match TRBD1. The sequenced sample consisted of peripheral blood. Here the CDR3 reads CASSPSGQGWGNTIYF. The CDR3 DNA sequence: TGTGCCAGCAGTCCATCCGGACAGGGATGGGGAAACACCATATATTTT.